Following are 25 T cell receptor beta chains from one sample sequenced in a study of regulatory T cells in long-lasting Graves disease. Indicated time point: newly diagnosed GD, antithyroid drugs for less than 3 months. PBMC RNA served as the TCR library source. The authors built TCR beta libraries using iRepertoire HTBI primers and Arm-PCR of CDR3 regions. TCRdb itself ran the multiplex PCR reads through MiXCR, one entry per CDR3 protein. The sample lists hundreds of thousands of distinct CDR3 sequences, around 16% occurring once. The sample was also linked to a second study, of T cells in Graves' hyperthyroidism and ophthalmopathy.

This material consisted of peripheral blood mononuclear cells (PBMCs), taken at new diagnosis, from a patient treated with antithyroid drugs. These receptors all stem from a young man with Graves disease.

This clonotype showed up just a few times. The chain combines TRBV24-1 with TRBJ2-2; TRBD2 aligns across 9 bases. The CDR3 covers 16 residues. Germline CDR1 is KGHDR and CDR2 is SFDVKD. V shed 4 bases, J shed 1 base, and the junction held 3 bases outside the gene matches. In DNA, the CDR3 is TGTGCCACCAGTGACAAACTAGCGGGGAACACCGGGGAGCTGTTTTTT. It specifies CATSDKLAGNTGELFF.

This clonotype was seen ten or more times. This chain joins TRBV5-1 and TRBJ2-1; 11 positions match TRBD2. The CDR3 contains 17 residues. The germline CDR1 and CDR2 sequences are SGHRS and YFSETQ. With V trimmed by 2 bases and J by 2 bases, 6 bases remained unmatched. The CDR3 DNA sequence: TGCGCCAGCAGCTTCGATAGCGGGAGGGGCGCCTACAATGAGCAGTTCTTC. This codes for CASSFDSGRGAYNEQFF.

This clonotype has a handful of counts. This chain joins TRBV19 and TRBJ2-1; no clear D. The V end lost 5 bases, the J end lost 8 bases, and 10 bases lay between the germline ends. This CDR3 is built from 12 residues. The V gene's germline CDR1 is LNHDA and CDR2 SQIVND (reference sequence). The CDR3 protein is CASSPSSDEQFF. CDR3 bases: TGTGCCAGTAGTCCTTCGAGCGATGAGCAGTTCTTC.

This rearrangement joins TRBV7-9 to TRBJ2-7; no definite D call. Trimming shortened V by 6 bases and J by 2 bases, and 8 bases separated the two germline ends. CDR1 is SEHNR and CDR2 is FQNEAQ in the germline V gene (reference sequence). There are 12 residues in the CDR3. CDR3 loop: CASSPIAYEQYF. Here the CDR3 DNA reads TGTGCCAGCAGTCCCATAGCCTACGAGCAGTACTTC.

This chain links TRBV28 with TRBJ2-1; TRBD1 or TRBD2 may be the D gene (5 bases each). The V end was cut by 7 bases, the J end by 7 bases, with 17 bases between. Per germline, CDR1 MDHEN and CDR2 SYDVKM. This CDR3 region has 14 residues. CDR3 sequence (DNA): TGTGCCAGCACCAGGCTAGGGACCGATAATGAGCAGTTCTTC. Amino acids: CASTRLGTDNEQFF.

This clonotype was detected many times. The chain has TRBV11-2 and TRBJ2-5, with D possibly matching TRBD2 (6 bases). The CDR3 is 14 residues long. V was shortened by 4 bases and J by 1 base, with 10 bases between the two germline ends. Germline CDR1 SGHAT, CDR2 FQNNGV. DNA of the CDR3: TGTGCCAGCAGCTCGGGACTGATCCAAGAGACCCAGTACTTC. This encodes CASSSGLIQETQYF.

The chain links TRBV5-6 to TRBJ2-1; 7 bases agree with TRBD2. CDR3 size: 17 residues. Per the germline V gene, CDR1 is SGHDT and CDR2 is YYEEEE. Unmatched junction bases numbered 7, after V lost 1 base and J lost 0 bases. The CDR3 nucleotides read TGTGCCAGCAGCTTGTCCCCGACTAGCCCCTCCTACAATGAGCAGTTCTTC. Its protein is CASSLSPTSPSYNEQFF. The full variable domain, its missing parts supplied by reference TRBV5-6 and TRBJ2-1, is DAGVTQSPTHLIKTRGQQVTLRCSPKSGHDTVSWYQQALGQGPQFIFQYYEEEERQRGNFPDRFSGHQFPNYSSELNVNALLLGDSALYLCASSLSPTSPSYNEQFFGPGTRLTVL.

The chain joins TRBV5-6 to TRBJ2-1; D remains ambiguous. Trimming left V 0 bases short and J 3 bases short, with 7 bases between. This CDR3 contains 14 residues. CDR1 is SGHDT, CDR2 YYEEEE, per germline. CDR3 bases: TGTGCCAGCAGCTTGGGGCAGTTCTACAATGAGCAGTTCTTC. This encodes CASSLGQFYNEQFF.

This chain uses TRBV20-1 with TRBJ1-3; possibly TRBD1 for D (5 bases). Germline V gives CDR1 DFQATT, CDR2 SNEGSKA (reference sequence). The CDR3 length is 15 residues. V lost 5 bases and J lost 4, with 18 bases in between. In DNA, the CDR3 is TGCAGTGCTCCCTCTCCGACAGAGGGGGGAAACACCATATATTTT. It is translated as CSAPSPTEGGNTIYF.

The table lists this clonotype with many counts. The genes are TRBV5-5 and TRBJ2-5; D not certain. Between the trimmed V and J ends, which lost 5 bases and 5 bases, there was a span of 7 bases. The CDR3 has 11 amino acids. Germline-derived CDR1 and CDR2 are SGHKS and YYEKEE (reference sequence). The CDR3 protein is CASRIGETQYF. The CDR3, as DNA: TGTGCCAGCAGGATAGGGGAGACCCAGTACTTC.

This clonotype was picked up many times. The chain recombines TRBV11-1 with TRBJ2-7; no clear D. Trimming removed 5 bases at V and 3 bases at J, with 14 bases between. Germline CDR1 is SGHAT and CDR2 is FQDESV (reference sequence). CDR3 size: 14 residues. This CDR3 is CASSPGAVDYEQYF. CDR3 bases: TGTGCCAGCAGCCCCGGCGCGGTGGACTACGAGCAGTACTTC.

The table lists this clonotype with many counts. J is TRBJ2-7 and V is TRBV28, with D tentatively TRBD2 (6 bases). The V end lost 6 bases, the J end lost 0 bases, and 15 bases lay between the germline ends. This CDR3 comprises 15 residues. Germline V gene data show CDR1 as MDHEN and CDR2 as SYDVKM. This CDR3 reads CASRPAGSHSYEQYF. Written as DNA, the CDR3 is TGTGCCAGCAGGCCAGCGGGTAGCCACTCCTACGAGCAGTACTTC.

Details on this clonotype: A read error may account for a junction end that differs from germline. V usage is TRBV6-2 or TRBV6-3 and J usage is TRBJ1-1; no definite D call. The CDR3 is made up of 13 amino acids. The germline V gene has CDR1 MNHEY and CDR2 SVGEGT. The CDR3 DNA follows: TGTGCCAGCAGTGAATCCAGGAACATTGAAGCTTTCTTT. This encodes CASSESRNIEAFF.

As for this clonotype: A much more abundant neighbour one base away suggests this may be a read error. The chain combines TRBV6-2 or TRBV6-3 with TRBJ2-7; D not certain. Per the germline V gene, CDR1 is MNHEY and CDR2 is SVGEGT. The CDR3 covers 14 residues. For the CDR3, the DNA is TGTGCCAGCAGCTCCCCCACAGCTAGGTACGAGCAGTGCTTC. Residues: CASSSPTARYEQCF.

This clonotype was observed many times. The CDR3 spells CAWRAGSSYNEQFF. The DNA of the CDR3 is TGTGCCTGGAGGGCCGGGAGCTCCTACAATGAGCAGTTCTTC. The V and J genes are TRBV30 and TRBJ2-1; D might be TRBD2 (6 bases). Germline V gene lookup returns CDR1 GTSNPN and CDR2 SVGIG (reference sequence). V lost 3 bases, J lost 0 bases, and 9 bases lay in between. This CDR3 contains 14 residues.

This CDR3 reads CASSPAGGLEAGELFF. CDR3 coding DNA: TGTGCCAGCAGCCCGGCAGGGGGATTAGAGGCCGGGGAGCTGTTTTTT. The chain links TRBV11-2 to TRBJ2-2, with 7 bases lining up with TRBD1. The CDR3 has 16 amino acids. V was pared by 5 bases and J by 6 bases, with 12 bases of the junction left unmatched. In germline, CDR1 is SGHAT, CDR2 FQNNGV. Full variable domain (rest looked up from reference TRBV11-2 and TRBJ2-2): EAGVAQSPRYKIIEKRQSVAFWCNPISGHATLYWYQQILGQGPKLLIQFQNNGVVDDSQLPKDRFSAERLKGVDSTLKIQPAKLEDSAVYLCASSPAGGLEAGELFFGEGSRLTVL.

Ten or more counts support this clonotype. V and J are TRBV6-1 and TRBJ2-1, with 7 bases that match TRBD2. V shed 6 bases, J shed 4 bases, and the junction held 12 bases outside the gene matches. In germline, CDR1 is MNHNS, CDR2 SASEGT. This CDR3 region has 16 residues. The CDR3 sequence: CASRSPPGEGYNEQFF. The CDR3 DNA sequence: TGTGCCAGCAGATCCCCCCCCGGGGAGGGATACAATGAGCAGTTCTTC.

This clonotype occurred a few times. One base separates it from a far larger clone, so it is likely a read error. The gene calls are TRBV9 and TRBJ1-1; no reliable D call. Trimming cost V 1 base and J 0 bases, with 4 bases left between them. Germline V lookup: CDR1 SGDLS, CDR2 YYNGEE. The length of the CDR3 is 13 residues. The CDR3 region is CASSVQVNTEAFF. CDR3 DNA: TGTGCCAGCAGCGTACAGGTGAACACTGAAGCTTTCTTT.

This clonotype was recorded at least ten times. This chain uses TRBV11-2 with TRBJ2-7; 12 bases line up with TRBD1. The CDR3 has 15 amino acids. V gave up 0 bases and J gave up 6 bases; unmatched junction bases: 3. Germline V gene data show CDR1 as SGHAT and CDR2 as FQNNGV. The CDR3 sequence: CASSLEGTGGLEQYF. The DNA of the CDR3 is TGTGCCAGCAGCTTAGAGGGGACAGGGGGCCTCGAGCAGTACTTC. The full variable domain, completed using reference TRBV11-2 and TRBJ2-7, is EAGVAQSPRYKIIEKRQSVAFWCNPISGHATLYWYQQILGQGPKLLIQFQNNGVVDDSQLPKDRFSAERLKGVDSTLKIQPAKLEDSAVYLCASSLEGTGGLEQYFGPGTRLTVT.

This chain joins TRBV19 and TRBJ1-4; TRBD1 might be the D (6 bases). Germline CDR1 and CDR2: LNHDA and SQIVND (reference sequence). Trimming took 5 bases from V and 3 from J, leaving 10 bases between them. This CDR3 has 14 residues. The CDR3 sequence is CASSAGASNEKLFF. CDR3 nucleotides: TGTGCCAGTAGTGCAGGGGCGTCTAATGAAAAACTGTTTTTT. Full variable domain (remainder filled in from reference TRBV19 and TRBJ1-4): DGGITQSPKYLFRKEGQNVTLSCEQNLNHDAMYWYRQDPGQGLRLIYYSQIVNDFQKGDIAEGYSVSREKKESFPLTVTSAQKNPTAFYLCASSAGASNEKLFFGSGTQLSVL.

The table lists this clonotype with many counts. The genes are TRBV11-3 and TRBJ2-1; D is tentatively TRBD1 or TRBD2 (5 bases each). V was pared by 3 bases and J by 0 bases, with 15 bases between. The CDR3 sequence is 17 residues long. Germline-derived CDR1 and CDR2 are SGHNT and YENEEA. The CDR3 sequence: CASSLDGRGVSYNEQFF. DNA of the CDR3: TGTGCCAGCAGCTTGGATGGTCGAGGGGTCTCCTACAATGAGCAGTTCTTC.

There are many counts of this clonotype. The chain combines TRBV3-1 with TRBJ2-7; D is ambiguous. CDR3 length equals 15 residues. Germline V CDR1 and CDR2: LGHDT, YNNKEL (reference sequence). Trimming shortened V by 3 bases and J by 0 bases, and 12 bases separated the two germline ends. CDR3 DNA sequence: TGTGCCAGCAGCCAGGTGGGAAAGGGCTCCTACGAGCAGTACTTC. Translated, it gives CASSQVGKGSYEQYF.

This clonotype was detected only a few times. The chain employs TRBV5-1 and TRBJ1-2; 7 bases fit TRBD1. V dropped 0 bases and J dropped 6; count of bases not matched to a gene: 11. Germline V gene sequence: CDR1 SGHRS, CDR2 YFSETQ. This CDR3 is built from 16 residues. The DNA for the CDR3 is TGCGCCAGCAGCTTGGCCTGGGGACAGACCTCTCATGGCTACACCTTC. It codes for CASSLAWGQTSHGYTF.

J is TRBJ2-3 and V is TRBV3-1; no definite D call. Per the germline V gene, CDR1 is LGHDT and CDR2 is YNNKEL (reference sequence). V was clipped by 5 bases and J by 4 bases, with 19 bases between them. The CDR3 contains 16 residues. CDR3 sequence: CASSGVPGRYADTQYF. The CDR3 DNA sequence: TGTGCCAGCAGCGGGGTCCCTGGTCGCTACGCAGATACGCAGTATTTT.

In this sample, this clonotype turned up a few times. The chain couples TRBV13 to TRBJ2-3, with 8 positions matching TRBD2. Germline V gene sequence: CDR1 PRHDT, CDR2 FYEKMQ (reference sequence). Trimming at V came to 3 bases and at J to 4 bases, leaving 6 bases not matched to a gene. This CDR3 has 15 amino acids. The CDR3 sequence: CASSFREGRADTQYF. CDR3 coding DNA: TGTGCCAGCAGCTTCCGGGAGGGCCGCGCAGATACGCAGTATTTT.